This paragraph reports one T cell receptor beta chain. This record belongs to a study of blood T cell repertoires in COVID-19. The wider study: Samples representing acute and convalescent COVID-19 were sourced from the United States, Italy and Spain.

Authors' analysis steps: Amplification from reference gene primers served as the basis for estimated nucleated cell counts. Only in-frame clones appear in the TCRdb table, and some are missing; sequencing was by immunoSEQ multiplex PCR. Clonal size and the V and J genes are those of that table, whereas D and trimming came from the DNA. This table holds about 370,000 clones, 80% to 90% found once. There are 15 residues in the CDR3. The germline CDR1 and CDR2 sequences are KGHSH and LQKENI. J was trimmed by 7 bases and V by 3 bases; bases with no gene match: 6. This TCR came from a woman in her 30s with COVID-19, enrolled during active disease. Sequences were obtained from peripheral blood. The chain combines TRBV18 with TRBJ1-2, with 12 bases that match TRBD1. CDR3 sequence: CASSPLPGQGAGYTF. CDR3 nucleotides: TGTGCCAGCTCACCGTTACCGGGACAGGGGGCTGGCTACACCTTC.